Only a few counts were recorded for the clone carrying this T cell receptor (beta chain). What it binds is unknown. One end of the junction varies from germline; a read error may be responsible. This CDR3 region has 14 residues. CDR1 is KGHDR and CDR2 is SFDVKD in the germline V gene. The data originate from a study of metastatic and nonmetastatic thyroid tumors. Study-wide background: Comparative analysis of repertoires was undertaken across blood and tumor or nodule tissue obtained from malignant and benign thyroid patients.

Every patient underwent thyroid surgery untreated. TCRdb redid the clone calls on the PCR reads using MiXCR. Found here are about 19,000 clones, around two fifths of them singletons; the top ten hold roughly 26%. Study-level points and caveats: Within blood and tumor, benign nodules reportedly had significantly lower TCR beta diversity than malignant thyroid tumors did.

The source material was tumor tissue. The rearrangement joins TRBV24-1 to TRBJ2-1; 10 bases fit TRBD1. This TCR was sampled from a female donor with papillary thyroid cancer or a benign thyroid nodule (not recorded which). Some clones in this sample may be carry-over from other donors' samples. The CDR3 nucleotides are TGTGCTACCAGTGACCTGACAGGGGGCTATGAGCAGTTCTTC. It translates to CATSDLTGGYEQFF.